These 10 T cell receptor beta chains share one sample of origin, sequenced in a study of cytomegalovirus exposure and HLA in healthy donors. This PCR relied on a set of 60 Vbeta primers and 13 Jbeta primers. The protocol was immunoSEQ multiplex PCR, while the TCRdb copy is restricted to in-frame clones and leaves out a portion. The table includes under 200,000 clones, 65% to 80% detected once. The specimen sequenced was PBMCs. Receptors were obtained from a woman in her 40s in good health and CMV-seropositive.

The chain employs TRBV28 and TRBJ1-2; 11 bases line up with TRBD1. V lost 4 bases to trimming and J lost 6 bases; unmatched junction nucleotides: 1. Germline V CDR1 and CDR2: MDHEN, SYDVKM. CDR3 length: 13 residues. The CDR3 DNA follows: TGTGCCAGCAGTTCGGGACAGGGGGATGGCTACACCTTC. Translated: CASSSGQGDGYTF.

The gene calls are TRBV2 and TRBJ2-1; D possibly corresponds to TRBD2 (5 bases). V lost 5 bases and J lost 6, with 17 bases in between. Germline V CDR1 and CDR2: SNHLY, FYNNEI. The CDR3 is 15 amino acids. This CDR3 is CASSNEGIRVNEQFF. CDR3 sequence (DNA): TGTGCCAGCAGTAATGAGGGAATTAGAGTCAATGAGCAGTTCTTC.

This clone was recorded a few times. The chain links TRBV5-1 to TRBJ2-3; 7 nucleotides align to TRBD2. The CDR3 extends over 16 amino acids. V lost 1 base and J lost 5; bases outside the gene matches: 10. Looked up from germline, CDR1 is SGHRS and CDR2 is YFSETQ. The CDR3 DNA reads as TGCGCCAGCAGCTTGAATCAGGTCGGGGGGATAGATACGCAGTATTTT. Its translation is CASSLNQVGGIDTQYF.

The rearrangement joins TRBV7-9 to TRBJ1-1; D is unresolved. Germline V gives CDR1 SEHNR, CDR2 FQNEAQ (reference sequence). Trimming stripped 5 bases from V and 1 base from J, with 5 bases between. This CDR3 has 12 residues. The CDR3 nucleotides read TGTGCCAGCAGCCCTCGGAACACTGAAGCTTTCTTT. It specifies CASSPRNTEAFF. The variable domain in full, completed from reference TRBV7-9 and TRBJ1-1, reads DTGVSQNPRHKITKRGQNVTFRCDPISEHNRLYWYRQTLGQGPEFLTYFQNEAQLEKSRLLSDRFSAERPKGSFSTLEIQRTEQGDSAMYLCASSPRNTEAFFGQGTRLTVV.

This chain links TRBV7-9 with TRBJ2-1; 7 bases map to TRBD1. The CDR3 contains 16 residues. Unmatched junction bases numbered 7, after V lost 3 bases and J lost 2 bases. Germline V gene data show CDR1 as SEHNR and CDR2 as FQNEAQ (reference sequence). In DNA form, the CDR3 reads TGTGCCAGCAGCTTTGGGGATGACAGGGCCTACAATGAGCAGTTCTTC. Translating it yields CASSFGDDRAYNEQFF.

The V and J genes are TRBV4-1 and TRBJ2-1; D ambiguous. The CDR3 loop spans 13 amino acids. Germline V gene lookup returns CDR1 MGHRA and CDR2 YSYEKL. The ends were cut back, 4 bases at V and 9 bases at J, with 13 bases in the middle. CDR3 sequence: CASSRPSVGEQFF. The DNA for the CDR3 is TGCGCCAGCAGCCGTCCCAGCGTGGGTGAGCAGTTCTTC.

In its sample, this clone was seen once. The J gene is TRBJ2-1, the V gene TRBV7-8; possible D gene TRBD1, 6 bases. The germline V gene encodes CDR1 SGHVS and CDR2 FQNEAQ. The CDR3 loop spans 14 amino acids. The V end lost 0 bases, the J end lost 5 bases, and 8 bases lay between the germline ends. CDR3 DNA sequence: TGTGCCAGCAGCTTAGCGTACAGGGACAATGAGCAGTTCTTC. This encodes CASSLAYRDNEQFF.

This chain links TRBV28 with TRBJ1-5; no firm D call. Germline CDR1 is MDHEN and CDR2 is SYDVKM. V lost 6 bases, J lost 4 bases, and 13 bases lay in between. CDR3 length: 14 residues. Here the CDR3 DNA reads TGTGCCAGCAGCCCTTTGGGAGATAATCAGCCCCAGCATTTT. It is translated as CASSPLGDNQPQHF.

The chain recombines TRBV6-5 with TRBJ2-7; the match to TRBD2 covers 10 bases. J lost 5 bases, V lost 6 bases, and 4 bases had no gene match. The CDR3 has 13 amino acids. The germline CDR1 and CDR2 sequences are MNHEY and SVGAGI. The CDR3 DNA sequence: TGTGCCAGCAGGGCTAGCGGGGGTCACGAGCAGTACTTC. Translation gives CASRASGGHEQYF.

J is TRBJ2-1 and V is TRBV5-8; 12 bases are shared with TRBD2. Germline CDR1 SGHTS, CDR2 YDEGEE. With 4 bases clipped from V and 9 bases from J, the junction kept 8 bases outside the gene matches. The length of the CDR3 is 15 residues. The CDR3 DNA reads TGTGCCAGCAGCCTGCTAGCGGGAGGGCTTGGTGAGCAGTTCTTC. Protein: CASSLLAGGLGEQFF.